This T cell receptor beta chain was observed in a study of blood T cell repertoires in COVID-19. Study information: COVID-19 samples from acute and convalescent phases originated in the United States, Italy and Spain. T cells, B-cell-depleted T cells, or PBMCs supplied cDNA or gDNA.

Germline assignment: CDR1 KGHDR and CDR2 SFDVKD. Trimming cost V 3 bases and J 5 bases; bases outside gene matches: 10. This CDR3 contains 16 residues. As originally analysed: The authors estimated nucleated cell counts from reference gene primer amplification. Sequencing was performed with immunoSEQ multiplex PCR; in TCRdb, only in-frame clones are kept and a portion is missing. V and J calls and clone size follow that table, whereas D and trimming were derived from the DNA. The sample records nearly 350,000 clones, roughly 87% being singletons. Cohorts were assigned according to the clinical history that participants reported.

The source is a woman under 40 who had recovered from COVID-19. The chain employs TRBV24-1 and TRBJ2-7; 9 nucleotides agree with TRBD1. Sequenced: PBMCs or T cells enriched from blood (not recorded which). The CDR3 protein is CATSDGAGTGFDEQYF. CDR3 DNA sequence: TGTGCCACCAGTGATGGTGCCGGGACAGGGTTTGACGAGCAGTACTTC.